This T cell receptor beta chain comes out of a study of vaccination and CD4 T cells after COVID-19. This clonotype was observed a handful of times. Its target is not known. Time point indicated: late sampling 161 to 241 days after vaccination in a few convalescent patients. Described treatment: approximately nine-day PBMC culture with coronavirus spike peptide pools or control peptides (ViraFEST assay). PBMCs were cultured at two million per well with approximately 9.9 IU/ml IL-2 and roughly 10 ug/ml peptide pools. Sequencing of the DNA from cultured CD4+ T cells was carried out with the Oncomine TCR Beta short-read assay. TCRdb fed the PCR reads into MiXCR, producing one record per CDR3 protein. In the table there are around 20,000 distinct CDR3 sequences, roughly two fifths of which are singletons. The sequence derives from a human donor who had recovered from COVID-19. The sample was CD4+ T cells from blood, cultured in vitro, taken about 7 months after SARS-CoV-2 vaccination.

CDR3 protein: CSATGTEETQYF. The CDR3 DNA reads as TGCAGTGCTACCGGGACAGAAGAGACCCAGTACTTC. The chain has TRBV20-1 and TRBJ2-5; TRBD1 matches 7 bases. CDR3 length: 12 residues. Germline CDR1 reads DFQATT; CDR2 reads SNEGSKA (reference sequence). J gave up 3 bases and V 4 bases, and 2 bases lay outside the gene matches.